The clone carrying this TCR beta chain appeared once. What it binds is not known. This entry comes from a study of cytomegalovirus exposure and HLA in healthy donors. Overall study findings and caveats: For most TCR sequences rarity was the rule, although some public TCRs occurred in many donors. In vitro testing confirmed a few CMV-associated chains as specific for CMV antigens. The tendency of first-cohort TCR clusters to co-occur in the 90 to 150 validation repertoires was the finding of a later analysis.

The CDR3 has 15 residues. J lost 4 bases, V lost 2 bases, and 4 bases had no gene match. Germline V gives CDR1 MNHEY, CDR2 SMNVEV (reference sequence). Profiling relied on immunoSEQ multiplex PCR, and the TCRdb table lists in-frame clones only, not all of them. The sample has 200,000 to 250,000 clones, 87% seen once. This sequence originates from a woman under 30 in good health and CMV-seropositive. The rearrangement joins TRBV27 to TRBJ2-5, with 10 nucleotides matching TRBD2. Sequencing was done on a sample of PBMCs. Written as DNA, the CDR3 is TGTGCCAGCAGTTTAAGACTAGCGGGTCCAGAGACCCAGTACTTC. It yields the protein CASSLRLAGPETQYF.